This T cell receptor (beta chain) was captured in a study of blood T cell repertoires in COVID-19 (dated by TCRdb to 2018 to 2020). With regard to the full study: Samples from collaborators originated in the United States, Italy and Spain and spanned both the acute and convalescent phases of COVID-19. The material from the prospective study consisted of cDNA or gDNA derived from T cells, B-cell-depleted T cells, or PBMCs. The dataset comprised deeply sampled blood TCRbeta repertoires from subjects exposed to, actively infected with, or recovered from COVID-19. The repertoires were released in a freely available public database meant as a resource for research on the immune response to SARS-CoV-2. The samples were drawn from two sources: the first 160 participants of the ongoing ImmuneRACE study, and some 1,300 subjects contributed by 6 global collaborators. A de-identified subject ID, COVID-19 status, age in years and sex were almost always included in the sample metadata. Where available, HLA class I and class II types were taken from metadata supplied by the sample provider and were not determined by assay-based typing. Results the study describes overall, beyond this receptor: The amount of clinical and demographic metadata varied by source and participant and was provided uncurated.

V is pruned by 2 bases and J by 4 bases, leaving 3 bases of the junction without a gene match. Including cysteine and phenylalanine, the CDR3 has 15 amino acids. The retained sequence is limited to the CDR3, 45 bases, with the frame set at the first base. From the germline V gene, CDR1 is SGHRS and CDR2 is YFSETQ. The collaborating institutions used their own protocols to collect whole blood in K2EDTA tubes. For TCRbeta analysis, collaborators shipped samples as frozen whole blood, isolated PBMCs, or DNA extracted from either of those sample types. For this clone: Which antigen it targets is not known. No quality values exist for individual bases; no much larger clone is one base distant.

TCRbeta CDR3 regions were amplified from genomic DNA using the immunoSEQ Assay, a bias-controlled multiplex PCR. On the authors' methods: The number of nucleated cells in each sample was estimated from the amplification of reference gene primers within the assay. Sequence reads were collapsed and filtered to measure the absolute abundance of every unique TCRbeta CDR3 rearrangement. For each sample, productive Simpson clonality was calculated by taking the square root of Simpson's diversity index across productive rearrangements. TCRdb took over this immuneACCESS table, retaining in-frame rearrangements with V and J assigned. Such tables are incomplete; in checked studies, under half of the missing clones stem from an unresolved V gene, and the remainder is unexplained. V and J calls plus clone size are reproduced from that table; the DNA served to infer D and trimming. A total of approximately 110,000 clones appear in this sample, roughly 76% of them only once. The ten largest clones add up to approximately 9% of the sample.

This receptor was obtained from a woman in her sixties or seventies with acute or convalescent COVID-19. The sequenced sample was peripheral blood. The chain links TRBV5-1 with TRBJ2-3, and 11 junctional nucleotides match TRBD2. The bases are TGCGCCAGCAGCTTTAGCGGGGGGGCCCCAGATACGCAGTATTTT. Its product reads: CASSFSGGAPDTQYF.